Listed below are T cell receptor beta chains from one sample, sequenced in a study of blood T cell repertoires in COVID-19. The assay was immunoSEQ multiplex PCR, and TCRdb's table has in-frame clones only and misses some. The sample carries around 97,000 clones, 85% to 90% recorded once. The sequencing input was peripheral blood. These receptors came from a human donor in a cohort sampled during active COVID-19. CDR3s include the opening cysteine and the closing phenylalanine or tryptophan. A D gene is named only where the DNA matches it firmly. A row's size may be missing; if present it is once, few, many or a size class.

clone size: few
V gene: TRBV5-6
J gene: TRBJ1-2
D gene: -
CDR3 protein: CASNTRAGPTYGYTF
CDR3 DNA: TGTGCCAGCAACACCCGGGCAGGGCCGACATATGGCTACACCTTC

clone size: -
V gene: TRBV29-1
J gene: TRBJ2-7
D gene: -
CDR3 protein: CSVVYRSYEQYF
CDR3 DNA: TGCAGCGTTGTTTACAGGTCCTACGAGCAGTACTTC

clone size: -
V gene: TRBV18
J gene: TRBJ1-6
D gene: TRBD1
CDR3 protein: CASSPLDRGAGALHF
CDR3 DNA: TGTGCCAGCTCACCACTTGACAGGGGGGCCGGGGCCCTCCACTTT

clone size: -
V gene: TRBV5-6
J gene: TRBJ2-3
D gene: TRBD1
CDR3 protein: CASSRTGDRDTQYF
CDR3 DNA: TGTGCCAGCAGCAGGACAGGGGATCGGGATACGCAGTATTTT

clone size: few
V gene: TRBV28
J gene: TRBJ2-7
D gene: -
CDR3 protein: CASQDSLYEQYF
CDR3 DNA: TGTGCCTCACAGGACAGTTTGTACGAGCAGTACTTC

clone size: -
V gene: TRBV7-9
J gene: TRBJ2-7
D gene: -
CDR3 protein: CASSPGYEQYF
CDR3 DNA: TGTGCCAGCAGCCCGGGGTACGAGCAGTACTTC

clone size: -
V gene: TRBV29-1
J gene: TRBJ1-2
D gene: TRBD1
CDR3 protein: CSGGTGRYGYTF
CDR3 DNA: TGCAGCGGAGGGACAGGGAGGTATGGCTACACCTTC

clone size: -
V gene: TRBV7-9
J gene: TRBJ2-5
D gene: TRBD2
CDR3 protein: CASVLTAGETQYF
CDR3 DNA: TGTGCCAGCGTATTGACAGCGGGGGAGACCCAGTACTTC

clone size: -
V gene: TRBV11-2
J gene: TRBJ1-5
D gene: -
CDR3 protein: CASSLGAGVSNQPQHF
CDR3 DNA: TGTGCCAGCAGCTTGGGGGCAGGGGTTAGCAATCAGCCCCAGCATTTT

clone size: -
V gene: TRBV12-3/TRBV12-4
J gene: TRBJ1-1
D gene: -
CDR3 protein: CASRRLTEAFF
CDR3 DNA: TGTGCCAGCAGGCGCTTGACTGAAGCTTTCTTT

clone size: -
V gene: TRBV7-7
J gene: TRBJ2-1
D gene: TRBD2
CDR3 protein: CASSLGRGSYNEQFF
CDR3 DNA: TGTGCCAGCAGCTTAGGGCGGGGGTCCTACAATGAGCAGTTCTTC

clone size: -
V gene: TRBV19
J gene: TRBJ2-7
D gene: TRBD1
CDR3 protein: CASSPFRTGSSYEQYF
CDR3 DNA: TGTGCCAGTAGTCCATTTCGGACAGGGAGCTCCTACGAGCAGTACTTC

clone size: -
V gene: TRBV5-6
J gene: TRBJ1-5
D gene: TRBD1
CDR3 protein: CASSSQKRTGAPNQPQHF
CDR3 DNA: TGTGCCAGCAGCTCCCAAAAAAGGACAGGCGCCCCCAATCAGCCCCAGCATTTT

clone size: -
V gene: TRBV10-3
J gene: TRBJ1-2
D gene: -
CDR3 protein: CAINGQSFGYTF
CDR3 DNA: TGTGCCATTAACGGACAGAGCTTTGGCTACACCTTC

clone size: -
V gene: TRBV6-6
J gene: TRBJ2-5
D gene: TRBD2
CDR3 protein: CASSYSVGGPQETQYF
CDR3 DNA: TGTGCCAGCAGTTACTCGGTGGGAGGGCCTCAAGAGACCCAGTACTTC

clone size: once
V gene: TRBV27
J gene: TRBJ2-3
D gene: TRBD1
CDR3 protein: CASSLLGQGAFADTQYF
CDR3 DNA: TGTGCCAGCAGTTTATTGGGACAGGGGGCCTTTGCAGATACGCAGTATTTT

clone size: -
V gene: TRBV21-1
J gene: TRBJ2-7
D gene: -
CDR3 protein: CASSKVTDRNYEQYF
CDR3 DNA: TGTGCCAGCAGCAAAGTCACTGACAGGAACTACGAGCAGTACTTC

clone size: -
V gene: TRBV3-1/TRBV3-2
J gene: TRBJ2-4
D gene: -
CDR3 protein: CASSQDFRGTKNIQYF
CDR3 DNA: TGTGCCAGCAGCCAAGATTTCAGGGGAACCAAAAACATTCAGTACTTC

clone size: -
V gene: TRBV5-1
J gene: TRBJ2-3
D gene: TRBD2
CDR3 protein: CASSLVYGLAKSTDTQYF
CDR3 DNA: TGCGCCAGCAGCTTGGTATATGGACTAGCTAAGAGCACAGATACGCAGTATTTT

clone size: -
V gene: TRBV19
J gene: TRBJ1-3
D gene: -
CDR3 protein: CASSDPGLLSGNTIYF
CDR3 DNA: TGTGCCAGTAGTGACCCGGGACTTCTCTCTGGAAACACCATATATTTT

clone size: -
V gene: TRBV9
J gene: TRBJ2-1
D gene: -
CDR3 protein: CASSKGVGWNEQFF
CDR3 DNA: TGTGCCAGCAGCAAAGGGGTAGGGTGGAATGAGCAGTTCTTC

clone size: -
V gene: TRBV21-1
J gene: TRBJ2-5
D gene: -
CDR3 protein: CASSKDLSAGAKETQYF
CDR3 DNA: TGTGCCAGCAGCAAAGATCTCTCGGCAGGGGCGAAAGAGACCCAGTACTTC

clone size: -
V gene: TRBV6-5
J gene: TRBJ2-5
D gene: TRBD1
CDR3 protein: CASTETGTETQYF
CDR3 DNA: TGTGCCAGCACCGAGACAGGGACAGAGACCCAGTACTTC

clone size: -
V gene: TRBV9
J gene: TRBJ1-1
D gene: -
CDR3 protein: CASSVEVNRPNTEAFF
CDR3 DNA: TGTGCCAGCAGCGTAGAGGTCAACAGACCGAACACTGAAGCTTTCTTT

clone size: -
V gene: TRBV6-5
J gene: TRBJ2-1
D gene: TRBD2
CDR3 protein: CASNRRLAPQGEQFF
CDR3 DNA: TGTGCCAGCAATCGCCGACTAGCCCCTCAGGGTGAGCAGTTCTTC

clone size: -
V gene: TRBV10-1
J gene: TRBJ1-4
D gene: TRBD1
CDR3 protein: CAGPWGQREEKLFF
CDR3 DNA: TGCGCCGGACCCTGGGGACAGCGTGAAGAAAAACTGTTTTTT

clone size: -
V gene: TRBV4-1
J gene: TRBJ2-6
D gene: TRBD1
CDR3 protein: CASSQPPGGSGANVLTF
CDR3 DNA: TGCGCCAGCAGCCAACCCCCAGGGGGCTCTGGGGCCAACGTCCTGACTTTC

clone size: -
V gene: TRBV9
J gene: TRBJ2-3
D gene: -
CDR3 protein: CASSGTPRGGSQYF
CDR3 DNA: TGTGCCAGCAGTGGGACCCCACGGGGAGGTTCGCAGTATTTT

clone size: -
V gene: TRBV4-3
J gene: TRBJ2-7
D gene: -
CDR3 protein: CASSQDQEASYEQYF
CDR3 DNA: TGCGCCAGCAGCCAAGATCAAGAGGCCTCCTACGAGCAGTACTTC

clone size: -
V gene: TRBV2
J gene: TRBJ1-1
D gene: -
CDR3 protein: CASRDGAVTEAFF
CDR3 DNA: TGTGCCAGCAGAGACGGCGCGGTCACTGAAGCTTTCTTT